A single sample is the source of the 20 T cell receptor beta chains below, sequenced in a study of blood T cell repertoires in COVID-19. The protocol was immunoSEQ multiplex PCR, while the TCRdb copy is restricted to in-frame clones and leaves out a portion. The sample gives 200,000 or so clones, around 88% of which show up once; roughly 2.4% is in the top ten. Specimen: PBMCs or T cells enriched from blood (not recorded which). The receptors were sampled from a woman aged 40 to 50 with acute COVID-19.

A single count supports this clone. The chain employs TRBV5-1 and TRBJ2-3; possible D gene TRBD1, 7 bases. Germline-derived CDR1 and CDR2 are SGHRS and YFSETQ. V dropped 0 bases and J dropped 0 bases, with 14 bases sitting between them. The CDR3 spans 17 residues. The CDR3: CASSLGGRGVSTDTQYF. The CDR3 DNA sequence: TGCGCCAGCAGCTTGGGCGGCAGGGGGGTGAGCACAGATACGCAGTATTTT.

The CDR3 DNA is TGTGCCAGCAGCTCACACGGCAGGGGGCTGGGAGGCTACACCTTC. This encodes CASSSHGRGLGGYTF. The rearrangement links TRBV7-6 to TRBJ1-2; 8 nucleotides align to TRBD1. Germline V gives CDR1 SGHVS, CDR2 FNYEAQ. V lost 4 bases and J lost 8; bases outside the gene matches: 12. The CDR3 totals 15 residues.

J is TRBJ1-1 and V is TRBV5-1; D remains unclear. The V end lost 0 bases, the J end lost 1 base, and 4 bases lay between the germline ends. CDR1 is SGHRS and CDR2 is YFSETQ in the germline V gene. This CDR3 has 13 residues. The CDR3 reads CASSLEQNTEAFF. CDR3 nucleotide sequence: TGCGCCAGCAGCTTGGAACAGAACACTGAAGCTTTCTTT.

The chain combines TRBV19 with TRBJ1-3; possibly TRBD1 for D (6 bases). The germline V gene encodes CDR1 LNHDA and CDR2 SQIVND (reference sequence). Trimming pared 6 bases from V and 15 bases from J, leaving 15 bases between. There are 11 residues in the CDR3. The chain's CDR3 is CASSAGARGYF. CDR3 bases: TGTGCCAGTAGCGCGGGGGCGCGCGGATATTTT.

This clone has only a few counts. This sequence joins TRBV27 and TRBJ2-1, with TRBD1 identical over 9 bases. Germline V gene lookup returns CDR1 MNHEY and CDR2 SMNVEV (reference sequence). V was pared by 5 bases and J by 3 bases, with 11 bases of the junction left unmatched. This CDR3 spans 17 amino acids. The CDR3 sequence is CASSPPPRDRVYNEQFF. The CDR3 coding sequence is TGTGCCAGCAGTCCGCCGCCCCGGGACAGGGTCTACAATGAGCAGTTCTTC.

The rearrangement links TRBV4-1 to TRBJ1-6; no clear D gene. V was clipped by 1 base and J by 8 bases, with 6 bases between them. Germline lookup yields CDR1 MGHRA and CDR2 YSYEKL. The CDR3 runs 13 residues. The CDR3 spells CASSQVSDSPLHF. The CDR3 DNA sequence: TGCGCCAGCAGCCAAGTTTCCGATTCACCCCTCCACTTT.

V and J are TRBV21-1 and TRBJ1-1; the DNA was not compared with TRBD1, the D call given in the table. TRBV21-1 is a known pseudogene. The CDR3 is 14 amino acids. The CDR3 nucleotides are TGTGCCAGCAGCACGACAGGGGAGGTCACTGAAGCTTTCTTT. Translation: CASSTTGEVTEAFF.

The gene calls are TRBV7-2 and TRBJ2-3; maybe TRBD1 (6 bases). Germline V lookup: CDR1 SGHTA, CDR2 FQGNSA. This CDR3 contains 17 residues. V lost 1 base to trimming and J lost 6 bases, with 20 bases between them. CDR3 DNA: TGTGCCAGCAGCTTAGATATTGGGGCAGGGGAAATGGATACGCAGTATTTT. This gives the protein CASSLDIGAGEMDTQYF.

This chain connects TRBV24-1 to TRBJ1-2; perhaps TRBD1 as D (6 bases). The germline V and J ends were trimmed by 3 bases and 2 bases, with 9 bases remaining between them. Germline lookup yields CDR1 KGHDR and CDR2 SFDVKD. The CDR3 length is 14 residues. The CDR3 protein is CATSDPQGNYGYTF. The CDR3 region has the DNA TGTGCCACCAGTGATCCACAGGGAAACTATGGCTACACCTTC.

J is TRBJ1-2 and V is TRBV4-2, with a weak D call TRBD1 (6 bases). CDR3 length: 14 residues. Germline V gene data show CDR1 as LGHNA and CDR2 as YNFKEQ. V shed 1 base and J shed 7 bases, with 13 bases lying between them. The CDR3 protein is CASSQARQDGGYTF. In DNA, the CDR3 is TGTGCCAGCAGCCAAGCTCGACAGGATGGTGGCTACACCTTC.

The rearrangement joins TRBV30 to TRBJ1-2; D possibly corresponds to TRBD1 (6 bases). Trimming pared 4 bases from V and 8 bases from J, leaving 17 bases between. The germline gives CDR1 GTSNPN, CDR2 SVGIG (reference sequence). This CDR3 contains 13 residues. The CDR3 nucleotides read TGTGCCTGGACCCCCGACAGGCTTCAGGGCTACACCTTC. This codes for CAWTPDRLQGYTF.

The rearrangement links TRBV4-3 to TRBJ2-4, with TRBD1 matching 9 bases. V was pared by 3 bases and J by 8 bases, with 8 bases of the junction left unmatched. Germline V gene lookup returns CDR1 LGHNA and CDR2 YSLEER. The CDR3 contains 15 residues. The CDR3 loop reads CASSQWTGVGDIQYF. The CDR3 DNA reads TGCGCCAGCAGCCAGTGGACAGGGGTCGGGGACATTCAGTACTTC.

The chain has TRBV5-8 and TRBJ2-6; D is uncertain. Germline CDR1 and CDR2: SGHTS and YDEGEE. The CDR3 contains 13 residues. With 1 base removed from V and 4 bases from J, the gap between germline ends came to 3 bases. The CDR3 is CASSLSGANVLTF. CDR3 coding DNA: TGTGCCAGCAGCTTGAGCGGGGCCAACGTCCTGACTTTC.

The CDR3 sequence is CAISGGGNTIYF. The DNA of the CDR3 is TGTGCCATCTCAGGGGGGGGAAACACCATATATTTT. The chain uses TRBV10-3 and TRBJ1-3; 7 nucleotides align to TRBD1. V trimming: 8 bases; J trimming: 4 bases; junction bases outside the gene matches: 2. Per the germline V gene, CDR1 is ENHRY and CDR2 is SYGVKD. This CDR3 has 12 amino acids.

The V call is TRBV28, the J call TRBJ1-5; no clear D gene. CDR1 and CDR2 from the germline V gene are MDHEN and SYDVKM. CDR3 size: 14 residues. The ends were cut back, 6 bases at V and 3 bases at J, with 12 bases in the middle. The CDR3 reads CASRPTVLNQPQHF. Written as DNA, the CDR3 is TGTGCCAGCAGACCCACGGTCCTCAATCAGCCCCAGCATTTT.

The chain joins TRBV6-5 to TRBJ1-1; a weak D match, TRBD1 (6 bases). Germline values: CDR1 MNHEY, CDR2 SVGAGI. This CDR3 is 14 amino acids long. The V end lost 5 bases, the J end lost 5 bases, and 15 bases lay between the germline ends. CDR3 protein: CASSLTGSGTEAFF. The DNA of the CDR3 is TGTGCCAGCAGTCTTACAGGGAGTGGAACTGAAGCTTTCTTT.

The chain combines TRBV24-1 with TRBJ2-2, with TRBD1 as a possible D gene (5 bases). Trimming took 10 bases from V and 8 from J, leaving 13 bases between them. CDR1 is KGHDR, CDR2 SFDVKD, per germline. The CDR3 sequence is 12 residues long. CDR3 nucleotides: TGTGCCACTGGCAGGGCCGGAGGGGAGCTGTTTTTT. Its translation is CATGRAGGELFF.

The sample holds one count of this clone. V and J are TRBV5-1 and TRBJ2-1; D is perhaps TRBD2 (5 bases). The CDR3 totals 16 residues. Looked up from germline, CDR1 is SGHRS and CDR2 is YFSETQ. V lost 2 bases, J lost 3 bases, and 15 bases lay in between. CDR3 loop: CASSLTVVALYNEQFF. DNA of the CDR3: TGCGCCAGCAGCTTAACCGTTGTAGCGCTCTACAATGAGCAGTTCTTC.

The rearrangement uses TRBV19 and TRBJ1-2; 8 positions agree with TRBD1. With 5 bases clipped from V and 4 bases from J, the junction kept 9 bases outside the gene matches. CDR1 and CDR2 (germline): LNHDA, SQIVND (reference sequence). This CDR3 is 15 amino acids long. The CDR3 loop reads CASSALLGQAYGYTF. CDR3 DNA sequence: TGTGCCAGTAGTGCGCTTTTGGGACAGGCCTATGGCTACACCTTC.

The chain employs TRBV20-1 and TRBJ1-1; a possible D gene is TRBD1 (5 bases). Trimming pared 5 bases from V and 5 bases from J, leaving 9 bases between. Per the germline V gene, CDR1 is DFQATT and CDR2 is SNEGSKA (reference sequence). The CDR3 is 11 residues long. The CDR3 spells CSASQGTEAFF. Written as DNA, the CDR3 is TGCAGTGCTTCCCAGGGAACTGAAGCTTTCTTT.